The TCR beta chain under discussion was sequenced for a study of T cell responses to AZD1222 COVID-19 vaccine. Study results and caveats: Close to half of spike-specific TCRs reportedly recognize unmutated variant regions. Breadth and depth of Spike-specific TCRs rose after two AZD1222 doses.

Method: immunoSEQ multiplex PCR; TCRdb's copy keeps in-frame clones and lacks some. Of some 60,000 clones in the sample, 60% to 85% were seen once. V was trimmed by 8 bases and J by 0 bases, leaving 13 bases between them. The length of the CDR3 is 14 residues. Germline assignment: CDR1 MDHEN and CDR2 SYDVKM. This clone was counted a few times. The antigen remains undetermined. Sequencing was performed on peripheral blood, taken 28 days after the second AZD1222 dose. The receptor was derived from an adult who received the AZD1222 COVID-19 vaccine. V and J are TRBV28 and TRBJ1-1, with D unresolved. The CDR3 loop is CASWTQAMNTEAFF. As DNA, the CDR3 is TGTGCCAGCTGGACCCAGGCCATGAACACTGAAGCTTTCTTT.